This TCR beta chain was captured in a study of blood T cells in healthy people across ages. A second roughly 7 to 12 cycle PCR used barcoded and J-beta primers. TCRdb independently ran MiXCR on the 5' RACE reads; one entry per CDR3 protein. This repertoire shows 890,000 or so distinct CDR3 sequences, 62% found once; its top ten account for roughly 26%. V was pared by 7 bases and J by 3 bases, with 18 bases between. Germline CDR1 MNHNY, CDR2 SVGAGI (reference sequence). This CDR3 contains 16 residues. The TCR sequence derives from a man aged 30-40 years in good health. The rearrangement links TRBV6-6 to TRBJ1-4; no clear D gene. Sequences were obtained from blood. CDR3 nucleotides: TGTGCCAGCAAATGGGAGACCCAGTGGCCTAATGAAAAACTGTTTTTT. Its translation: CASKWETQWPNEKLFF.